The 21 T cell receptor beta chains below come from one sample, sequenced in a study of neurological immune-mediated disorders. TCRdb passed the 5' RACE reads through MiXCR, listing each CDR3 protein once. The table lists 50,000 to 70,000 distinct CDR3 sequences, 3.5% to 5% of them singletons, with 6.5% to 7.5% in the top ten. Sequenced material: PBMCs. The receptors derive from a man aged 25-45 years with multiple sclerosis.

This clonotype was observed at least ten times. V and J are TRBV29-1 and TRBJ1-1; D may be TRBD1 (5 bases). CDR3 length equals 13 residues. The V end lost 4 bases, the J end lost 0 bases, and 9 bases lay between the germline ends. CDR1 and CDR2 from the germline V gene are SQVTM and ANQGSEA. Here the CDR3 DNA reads TGCAGCGTTGGGACAAGGATGAACACTGAAGCTTTCTTT. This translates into CSVGTRMNTEAFF.

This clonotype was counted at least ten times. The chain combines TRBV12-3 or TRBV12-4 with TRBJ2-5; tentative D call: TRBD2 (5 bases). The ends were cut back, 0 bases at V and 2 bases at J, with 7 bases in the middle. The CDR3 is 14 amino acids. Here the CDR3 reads CASSLAGGQETQYF. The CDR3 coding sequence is TGTGCCAGCAGTTTAGCCGGCGGGCAAGAGACCCAGTACTTC.

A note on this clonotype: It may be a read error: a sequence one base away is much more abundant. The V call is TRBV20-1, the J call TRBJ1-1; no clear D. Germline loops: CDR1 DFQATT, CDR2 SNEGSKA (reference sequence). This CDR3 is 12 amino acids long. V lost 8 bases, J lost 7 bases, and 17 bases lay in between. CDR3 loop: CSPEDPVNEAFF. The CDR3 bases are TGCAGTCCTGAAGACCCCGTGAATGAAGCTTTCTTT.

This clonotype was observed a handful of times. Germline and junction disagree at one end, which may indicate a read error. In nucleotides, the CDR3 is TGTGCCAGCAGCGAAGACAGGAGCAATCAGCCCCAGAATTTT. It yields the protein CASSEDRSNQPQNF. This sequence joins TRBV7-8 and TRBJ1-5; tentatively, D is TRBD1 (6 bases). Germline V gene data show CDR1 as SGHVS and CDR2 as FQNEAQ. This CDR3 spans 14 amino acids.

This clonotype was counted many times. CDR3 residues: CSARKGRQDYGYTF. CDR3 nucleotides: TGCAGTGCTAGAAAGGGTCGGCAGGACTATGGCTACACCTTC. The V call is TRBV20-1, the J call TRBJ1-2; D unresolved. Trimming pared 2 bases from V and 3 bases from J, leaving 13 bases between. The germline V gene encodes CDR1 DFQATT and CDR2 SNEGSKA (reference sequence). CDR3 length: 14 residues.

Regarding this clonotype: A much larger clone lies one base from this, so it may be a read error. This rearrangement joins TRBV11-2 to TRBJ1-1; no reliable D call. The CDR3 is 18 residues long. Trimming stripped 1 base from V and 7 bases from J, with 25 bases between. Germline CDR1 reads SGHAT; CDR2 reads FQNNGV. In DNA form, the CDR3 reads TGTGCCAGCAGCTTAGTGACCGGGAACCCTTACCAAATACTTGAAGCTTTCTTT. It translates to CASSLVTGNPYQILEAFF.

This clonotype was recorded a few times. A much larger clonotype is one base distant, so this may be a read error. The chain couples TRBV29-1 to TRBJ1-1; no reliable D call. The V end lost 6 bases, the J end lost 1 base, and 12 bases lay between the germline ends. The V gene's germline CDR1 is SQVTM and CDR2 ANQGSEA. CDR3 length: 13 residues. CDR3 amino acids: CSVSGKRNTEAFF. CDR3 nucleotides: TGCAGCGTGTCGGGAAAGAGGAACACTGAAGCTTTCTTT.

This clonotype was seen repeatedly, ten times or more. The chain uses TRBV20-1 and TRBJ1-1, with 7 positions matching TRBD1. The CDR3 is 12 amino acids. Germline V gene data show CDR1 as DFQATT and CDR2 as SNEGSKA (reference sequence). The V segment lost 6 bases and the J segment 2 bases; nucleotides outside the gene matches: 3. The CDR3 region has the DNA TGCAGTGCCGACAGGGTAAACACTGAAGCTTTCTTT. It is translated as CSADRVNTEAFF.

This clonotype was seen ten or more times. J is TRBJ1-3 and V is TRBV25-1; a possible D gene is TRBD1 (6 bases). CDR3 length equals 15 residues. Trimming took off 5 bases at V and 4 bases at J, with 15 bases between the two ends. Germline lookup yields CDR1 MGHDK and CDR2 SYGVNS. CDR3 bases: TGTGCCAGCAGTCATCCCGGGACAAACGGAAACACCATATATTTT. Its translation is CASSHPGTNGNTIYF. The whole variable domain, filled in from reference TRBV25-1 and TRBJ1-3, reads EADIYQTPRYLVIGTGKKITLECSQTMGHDKMYWYQQDPGMELHLIHYSYGVNSTEKGDLSSESTVSRIRTEHFPLTLESARPSHTSQYLCASSHPGTNGNTIYFGEGSWLTVV.

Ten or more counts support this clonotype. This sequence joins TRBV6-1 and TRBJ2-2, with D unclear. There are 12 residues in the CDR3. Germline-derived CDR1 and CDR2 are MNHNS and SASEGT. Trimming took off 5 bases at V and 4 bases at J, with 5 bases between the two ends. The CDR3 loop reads CASSIGTGELFF. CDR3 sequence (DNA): TGTGCCAGCAGTATCGGCACCGGGGAGCTGTTTTTT.

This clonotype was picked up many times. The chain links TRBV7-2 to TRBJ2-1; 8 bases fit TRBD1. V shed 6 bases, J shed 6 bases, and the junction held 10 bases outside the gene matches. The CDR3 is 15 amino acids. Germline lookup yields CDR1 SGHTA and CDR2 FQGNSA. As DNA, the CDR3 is TGTGCCAGCAGTTCTCGGGACAGGCGCACCAATGAGCAGTTCTTC. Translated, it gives CASSSRDRRTNEQFF.

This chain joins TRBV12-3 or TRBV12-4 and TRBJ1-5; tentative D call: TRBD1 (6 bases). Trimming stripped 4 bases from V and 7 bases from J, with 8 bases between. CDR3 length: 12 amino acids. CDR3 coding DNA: TGTGCCAGCAGTTCGGGGGGCCAGCCCCAGCATTTT. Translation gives CASSSGGQPQHF.

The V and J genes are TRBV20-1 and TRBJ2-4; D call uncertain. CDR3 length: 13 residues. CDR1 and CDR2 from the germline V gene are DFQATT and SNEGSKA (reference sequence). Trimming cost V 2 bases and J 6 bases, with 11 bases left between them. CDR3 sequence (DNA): TGCAGTGCTAGACGGCCCGGTGGAAACATTCAGTACTTC. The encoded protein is CSARRPGGNIQYF.

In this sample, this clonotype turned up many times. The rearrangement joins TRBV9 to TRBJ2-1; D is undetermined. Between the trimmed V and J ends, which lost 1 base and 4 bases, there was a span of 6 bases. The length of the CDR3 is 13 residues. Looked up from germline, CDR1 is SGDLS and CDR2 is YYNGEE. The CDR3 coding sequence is TGTGCCAGCAGCGTACAGGAGTACAATGAGCAGTTCTTC. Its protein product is CASSVQEYNEQFF.

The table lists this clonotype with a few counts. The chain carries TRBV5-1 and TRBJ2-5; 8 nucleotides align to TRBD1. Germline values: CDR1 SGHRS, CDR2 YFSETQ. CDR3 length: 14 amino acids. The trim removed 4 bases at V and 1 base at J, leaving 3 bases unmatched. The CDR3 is CASSLDRGQETQYF. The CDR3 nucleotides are TGCGCCAGCAGCCTCGACAGGGGCCAAGAGACCCAGTACTTC. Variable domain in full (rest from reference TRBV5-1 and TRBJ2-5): KAGVTQTPRYLIKTRGQQVTLSCSPISGHRSVSWYQQTPGQGLQFLFEYFSETQRNKGNFPGRFSGRQFSNSRSEMNVSTLELGDSALYLCASSLDRGQETQYFGPGTRLLVL.

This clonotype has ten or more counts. CDR3 DNA sequence: TGTGCCAGCAGCTACGGACAGCCGGGATTGGGCACTGAAGCTTTCTTT. Translated, it gives CASSYGQPGLGTEAFF. V is TRBV3-1 and J is TRBJ1-1, with a possible D match to TRBD1 (6 bases). V was shortened by 5 bases and J by 4 bases, with 20 bases between the two germline ends. CDR3 length: 16 residues. Germline-derived CDR1 and CDR2 are LGHDT and YNNKEL (reference sequence). The full variable domain, completed using reference TRBV3-1 and TRBJ1-1, is DTAVSQTPKYLVTQMGNDKSIKCEQNLGHDTMYWYKQDSKKFLKIMFSYNNKELIINETVPNRFSPKSPDKAHLNLHINSLELGDSAVYFCASSYGQPGLGTEAFFGQGTRLTVV.

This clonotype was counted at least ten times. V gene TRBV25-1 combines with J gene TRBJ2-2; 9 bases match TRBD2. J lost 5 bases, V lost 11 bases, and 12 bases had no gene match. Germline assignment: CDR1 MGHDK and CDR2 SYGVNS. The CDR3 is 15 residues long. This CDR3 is CAVGRGGELTGELFF. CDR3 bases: TGTGCCGTCGGACGCGGGGGGGAATTAACCGGGGAGCTGTTTTTT.

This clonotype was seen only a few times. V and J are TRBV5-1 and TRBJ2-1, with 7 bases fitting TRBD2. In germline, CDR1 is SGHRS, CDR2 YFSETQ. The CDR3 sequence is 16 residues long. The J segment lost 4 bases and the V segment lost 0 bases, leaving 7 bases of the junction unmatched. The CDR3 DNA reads TGCGCCAGCAGCTTGGAAGGGGACTACCTATACAATGAGCAGTTCTTC. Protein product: CASSLEGDYLYNEQFF.

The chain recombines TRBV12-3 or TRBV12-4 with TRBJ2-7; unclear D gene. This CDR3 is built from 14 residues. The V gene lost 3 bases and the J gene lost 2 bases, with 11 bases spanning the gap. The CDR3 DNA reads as TGTGCCAGCAGTTTCCTCGGACCGACCTACGAGCAGTACTTC. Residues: CASSFLGPTYEQYF.

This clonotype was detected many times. The CDR3: CASRQDPRSYEQYF. Written as DNA, the CDR3 is TGTGCCAGCAGACAGGACCCGCGATCCTACGAGCAGTACTTC. The chain links TRBV12-3 or TRBV12-4 to TRBJ2-7; maybe TRBD1 (5 bases). The CDR3 runs to 14 residues. Trimming left V 6 bases short and J 1 base short, with 13 bases between.

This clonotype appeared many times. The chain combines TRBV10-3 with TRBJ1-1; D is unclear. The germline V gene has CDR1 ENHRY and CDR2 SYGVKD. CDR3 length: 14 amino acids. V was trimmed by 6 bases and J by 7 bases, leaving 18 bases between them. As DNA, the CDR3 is TGTGCCATCAGGGACGGTTACGACCAGAATGAAGCTTTCTTT. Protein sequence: CAIRDGYDQNEAFF.